This T cell receptor beta chain derives from a study of vaccination effects on CD4 cells after COVID-19. Germline CDR1 MGHRA, CDR2 YSYEKL. The CDR3 extends over 17 amino acids. Trimming pared 3 bases from V and 0 bases from J, leaving 12 bases between. Produced via immunoSEQ multiplex PCR; TCRdb's table is partial and in-frame only. Of over 60,000 clones in the sample, about 67% were seen once. In regard to this clone: What it recognizes is unknown.

Before sequencing took place, the ViraFEST assay used viral peptide pools to expand antigen-specific CD4+ T cells. When about ten days of culture had elapsed, CD4+ T cells were isolated. Either the BNT162b2 or mRNA-1273 vaccine was given to participants in two doses. The sequencing here drew on CD4+ T cells from PBMCs cultured with HCoV-229E spike peptides, taken after COVID-19 vaccination. The clonotype was recovered from a human donor who received a COVID-19 vaccine. The genes are TRBV4-1 and TRBJ2-6; D uncertain. Written as DNA, the CDR3 is TGCGCCAGCAGCCAGCCCCTAAGGAGCTCTGGGGCCAACGTCCTGACTTTC. Its protein is CASSQPLRSSGANVLTF.